The sequence of this TCR beta chain was determined in a study of blood T cell repertoires in COVID-19. Method: immunoSEQ multiplex PCR; TCRdb's copy keeps in-frame clones and lacks some. The sample carries around 53,000 clones, about three quarters recorded once. CDR1 and CDR2 from the germline V gene are LNHNV and YYDKDF (reference sequence). The V gene lost 4 bases and the J gene lost 1 base, with 13 bases spanning the gap. The CDR3 sequence is 15 residues long. The chain links TRBV15 to TRBJ2-5, with D tentatively TRBD2 (5 bases). The clonotype was recovered from a man aged 65 to 79 with active or convalescent COVID-19. Specimen: peripheral blood. CDR3 amino acids: CATSTYLGAQETQYF. CDR3 coding DNA: TGTGCCACCAGCACCTACCTGGGAGCCCAAGAGACCCAGTACTTC.